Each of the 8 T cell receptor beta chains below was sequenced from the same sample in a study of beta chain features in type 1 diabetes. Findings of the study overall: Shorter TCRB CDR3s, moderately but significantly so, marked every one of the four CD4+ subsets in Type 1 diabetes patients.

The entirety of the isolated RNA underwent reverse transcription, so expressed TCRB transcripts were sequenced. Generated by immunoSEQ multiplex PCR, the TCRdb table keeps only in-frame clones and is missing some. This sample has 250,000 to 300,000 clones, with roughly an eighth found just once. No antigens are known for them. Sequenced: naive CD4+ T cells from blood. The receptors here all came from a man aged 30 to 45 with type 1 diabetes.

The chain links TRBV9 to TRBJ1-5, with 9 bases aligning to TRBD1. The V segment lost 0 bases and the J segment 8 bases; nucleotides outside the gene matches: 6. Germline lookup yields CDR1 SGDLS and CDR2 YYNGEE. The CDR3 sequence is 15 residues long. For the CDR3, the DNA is TGTGCCAGCAGCGTAGGGGACAGGGAAGGAGAGCCCCAGCATTTT. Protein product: CASSVGDREGEPQHF.

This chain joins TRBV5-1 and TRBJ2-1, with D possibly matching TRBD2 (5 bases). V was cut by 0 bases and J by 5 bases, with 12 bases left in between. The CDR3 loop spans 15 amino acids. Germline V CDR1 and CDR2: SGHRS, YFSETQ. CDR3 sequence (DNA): TGCGCCAGCAGCTTGGCGCCGGCGGAGGACAATGAGCAGTTCTTC. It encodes CASSLAPAEDNEQFF.

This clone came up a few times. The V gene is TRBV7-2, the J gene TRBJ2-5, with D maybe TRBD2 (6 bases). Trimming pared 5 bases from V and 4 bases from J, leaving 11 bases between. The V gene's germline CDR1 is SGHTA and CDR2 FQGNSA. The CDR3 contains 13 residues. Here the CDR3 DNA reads TGTGCCAGCAGCGCTCTAGCGATAGAGACCCAGTACTTC. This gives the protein CASSALAIETQYF.

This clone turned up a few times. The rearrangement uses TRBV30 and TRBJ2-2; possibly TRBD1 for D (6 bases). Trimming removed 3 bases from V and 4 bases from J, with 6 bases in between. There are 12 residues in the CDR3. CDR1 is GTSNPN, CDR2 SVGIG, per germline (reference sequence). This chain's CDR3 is CAWRQGTGELFF. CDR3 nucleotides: TGTGCCTGGAGACAGGGCACCGGGGAGCTGTTTTTT.

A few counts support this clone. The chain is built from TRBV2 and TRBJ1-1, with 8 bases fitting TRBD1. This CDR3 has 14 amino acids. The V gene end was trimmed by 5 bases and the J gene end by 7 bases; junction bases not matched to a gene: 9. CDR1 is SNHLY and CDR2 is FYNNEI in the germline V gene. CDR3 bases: TGTGCCAGCAGTAACGGACAGGGATGGATTGAAGCTTTCTTT. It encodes CASSNGQGWIEAFF.

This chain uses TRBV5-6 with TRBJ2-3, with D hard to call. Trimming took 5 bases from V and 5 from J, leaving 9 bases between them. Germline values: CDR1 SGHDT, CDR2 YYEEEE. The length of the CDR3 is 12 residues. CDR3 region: CASSLARDTQYF. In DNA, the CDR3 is TGTGCCAGCAGTCTGGCCAGAGATACGCAGTATTTT.

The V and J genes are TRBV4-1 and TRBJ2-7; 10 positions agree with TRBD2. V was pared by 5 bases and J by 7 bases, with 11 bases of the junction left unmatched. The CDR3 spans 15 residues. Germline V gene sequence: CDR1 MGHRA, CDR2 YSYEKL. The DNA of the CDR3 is TGCGCCAGCAGCTTTCAGCGGGAGGGGACTTTTGAGCAGTACTTC. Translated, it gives CASSFQREGTFEQYF.

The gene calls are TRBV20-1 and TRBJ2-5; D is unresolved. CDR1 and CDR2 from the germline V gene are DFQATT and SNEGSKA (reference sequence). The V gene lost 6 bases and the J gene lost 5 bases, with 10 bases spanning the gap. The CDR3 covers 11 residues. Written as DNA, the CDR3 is TGCAGTGCCCCGGGTCGGGAGACCCAGTACTTC. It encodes CSAPGRETQYF.